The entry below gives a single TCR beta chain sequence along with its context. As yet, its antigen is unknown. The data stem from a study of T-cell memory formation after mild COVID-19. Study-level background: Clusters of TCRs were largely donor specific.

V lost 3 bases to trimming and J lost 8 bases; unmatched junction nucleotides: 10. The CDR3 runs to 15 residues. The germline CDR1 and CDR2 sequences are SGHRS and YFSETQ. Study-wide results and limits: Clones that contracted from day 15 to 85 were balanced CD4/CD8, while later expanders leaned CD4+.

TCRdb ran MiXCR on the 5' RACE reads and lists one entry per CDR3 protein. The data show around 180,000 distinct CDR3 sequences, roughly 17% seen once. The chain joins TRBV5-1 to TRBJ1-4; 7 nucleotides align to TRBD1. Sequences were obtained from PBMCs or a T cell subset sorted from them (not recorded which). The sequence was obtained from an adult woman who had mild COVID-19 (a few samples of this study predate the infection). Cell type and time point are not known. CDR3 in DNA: TGCGCCAGCAGCTCGGGACAGTCGAGGGACGAAAAACTGTTTTTT. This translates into CASSSGQSRDEKLFF.